This is a list of T cell receptor beta chains from one sample in a study of blood T cell repertoires in COVID-19. Here immunoSEQ multiplex PCR was the method, and the copy in TCRdb shows in-frame clones only, minus some. The repertoire has 130,000 to 150,000 clones, around 78% of them found once; the top ten carry around 1.8%. The sample consisted of peripheral blood. These receptors came from a woman in her fifties or sixties with acute or convalescent COVID-19. Both conserved end residues are part of each CDR3. A D gene is named only where the DNA matches it firmly. Clone size is stated in some rows and not others, as once, few, many or a class when expanded.

v_gene	abundance	d_gene	CDR3aa
TRBV15	.	.	CATSRWAGVGSNQPQHF
TRBV6-5	.	TRBD2	CASSRLAGGELFF
TRBV9	.	.	CASSVTRTDSEAFF
TRBV6-6	.	TRBD2	CASSQGLAGGTDTQYF
TRBV7-9	.	.	CASGQGAGTGELFF
TRBV10-3	.	.	CAISESGRVYSNQPQHF
TRBV4-1	few	TRBD2	CASSRFSGSSYNEQFF
TRBV12-3/TRBV12-4	few	.	CASSKRQATEAFF
TRBV28	.	.	CASSRGGYNEQFF
TRBV5-1	.	.	CASSAERGAKNIQYF
TRBV28	.	.	CASSFDRSYGYTF